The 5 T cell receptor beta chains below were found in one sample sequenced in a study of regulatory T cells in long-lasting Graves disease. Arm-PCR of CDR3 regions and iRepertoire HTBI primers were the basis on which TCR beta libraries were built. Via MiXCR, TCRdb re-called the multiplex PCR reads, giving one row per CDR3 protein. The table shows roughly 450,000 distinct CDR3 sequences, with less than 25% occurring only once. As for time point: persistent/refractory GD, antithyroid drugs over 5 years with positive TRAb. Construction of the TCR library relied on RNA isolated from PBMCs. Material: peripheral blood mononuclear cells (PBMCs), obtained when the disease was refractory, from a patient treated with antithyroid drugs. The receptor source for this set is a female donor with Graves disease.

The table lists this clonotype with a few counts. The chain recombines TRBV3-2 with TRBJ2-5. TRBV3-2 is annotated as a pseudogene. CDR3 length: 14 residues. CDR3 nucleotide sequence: TGTGCCAGCAGCCAGAAATCGAGACGGGAGACCCAGTACTTC. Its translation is CASSQKSRRETQYF.

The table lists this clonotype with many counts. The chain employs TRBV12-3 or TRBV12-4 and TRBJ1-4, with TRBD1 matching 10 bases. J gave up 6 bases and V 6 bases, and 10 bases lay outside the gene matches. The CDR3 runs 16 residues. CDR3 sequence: CASSPDRGLWDEKLFF. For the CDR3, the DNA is TGTGCCAGCAGCCCCGACAGGGGGCTGTGGGATGAAAAACTGTTTTTT.

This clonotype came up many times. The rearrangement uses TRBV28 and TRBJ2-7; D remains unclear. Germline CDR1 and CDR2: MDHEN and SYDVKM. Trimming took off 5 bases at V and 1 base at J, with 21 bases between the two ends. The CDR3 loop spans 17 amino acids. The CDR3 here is CASSRPNRARRSYEQYF. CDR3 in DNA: TGTGCCAGCAGTCGCCCAAACCGGGCCCGGCGATCCTACGAGCAGTACTTC.

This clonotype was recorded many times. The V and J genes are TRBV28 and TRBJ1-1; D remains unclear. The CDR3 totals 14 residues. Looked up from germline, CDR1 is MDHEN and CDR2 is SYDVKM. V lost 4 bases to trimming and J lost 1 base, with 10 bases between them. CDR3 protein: CASSYRLGNTEAFF. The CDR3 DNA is TGTGCCAGCAGTTACCGTTTAGGGAACACTGAAGCTTTCTTT.

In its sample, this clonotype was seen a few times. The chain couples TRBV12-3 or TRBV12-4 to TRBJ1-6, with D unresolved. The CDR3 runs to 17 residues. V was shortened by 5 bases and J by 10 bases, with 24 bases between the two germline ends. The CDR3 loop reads CASSLAGSGLSGSPLHF. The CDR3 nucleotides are TGTGCCAGCAGTCTGGCGGGCAGCGGGCTTTCCGGATCACCCCTCCACTTT.